This is a list of T cell receptor beta chains from one sample in a study of T cells in Graves' hyperthyroidism and ophthalmopathy. MiXCR, run by TCRdb on the multiplex PCR reads, gives a single entry per CDR3 protein. Of 700,000 or so distinct CDR3 sequences listed, roughly 14% are singletons. Specimen: blood. These receptors were taken from a woman between 50 and 59 years old with Graves' ophthalmopathy. Each CDR3 is given with its conserved first and last residue.

J gene | V gene | CDR3 protein
TRBJ1-1 | TRBV28 | CASSRVVNTEAFF
TRBJ2-1 | TRBV7-8 | CASSLGRLALSYNEQFF
TRBJ2-7 | TRBV19 | CASSTRTAYEQYF
TRBJ2-7 | TRBV27 | CASSRKMTDSYEQYF
TRBJ2-1 | TRBV20-1 | CSAPRDSNNEQFF
TRBJ2-7 | TRBV20-1 | CSARDGPDRGLTYEQYF
TRBJ1-2 | TRBV18 | CASSPAGQMNYGYTF
TRBJ2-6 | TRBV7-2 | CASSLVTLSDDSGANVLTF
TRBJ2-3 | TRBV20-1 | CSARDLGRGSTDTQYF
TRBJ2-5 | TRBV5-5 | CASSLDGTPQETQYF
TRBJ1-1 | TRBV7-2 | CASSPQGFWAFF
TRBJ2-7 | TRBV5-1 | CASSPASGIYEQYF
TRBJ1-4 | TRBV7-2 | CASSPQGRGAGEKLFF
TRBJ1-2 | TRBV6-2/TRBV6-3 | CASSYFAGYTF
TRBJ2-3 | TRBV5-4 | CASSLGDRSTDTQYF
TRBJ2-6 | TRBV28 | CASSLSPTDRAGANVLTF
TRBJ1-1 | TRBV7-2 | CASSLPIDRASTEAFF
TRBJ1-4 | TRBV28 | CASSPEDSYNERLFF
TRBJ1-2 | TRBV6-1 | CASSETGVRYGYTF
TRBJ2-7 | TRBV7-2 | CASSLAQRTYEQYF
TRBJ1-4 | TRBV29-1 | CSVIGLEGLAEKLFF
TRBJ2-5 | TRBV28 | CASSLSGTGLETQYF
TRBJ2-7 | TRBV3-2 | CASSQEQPNYEQYF
TRBJ1-4 | TRBV6-1 | CASRGSGATNEKLFF
TRBJ2-3 | TRBV20-1 | CSARNEAGERTDTQYF
TRBJ2-2 | TRBV27 | CASCTPGGSTGELFF
TRBJ2-1 | TRBV5-1 | CASSLFDEQFF
TRBJ2-5 | TRBV15 | CATSRDGASGRIGETQYF
TRBJ2-1 | TRBV5-1 | CASSTRDYYNEQFF
TRBJ2-7 | TRBV12-3/TRBV12-4 | CASSLERGQGVYEQYF
TRBJ2-6 | TRBV27 | CASSLFGALGANVLTF
TRBJ2-5 | TRBV10-3 | CAISESGSGFSSPIETQYF
TRBJ2-1 | TRBV24-1 | CATSDRTSGIYNEQFF
TRBJ2-3 | TRBV7-2 | CASSPRPGTRGDTQYF
TRBJ1-2 | TRBV6-1 | CASSYELNWGFSGYTF
TRBJ2-7 | TRBV18 | CASSPEIASYEQYF
TRBJ2-3 | TRBV4-2 | CASSQVMLAGGTDTQYF
TRBJ1-1 | TRBV5-1 | CASSQLGGNTEAFF
TRBJ2-1 | TRBV3-1 | CASSRWEGWISYNEQFF
TRBJ2-1 | TRBV28 | CASTPAGTGPSNEQFF
TRBJ2-5 | TRBV7-3 | CASSANVESETQYF
TRBJ1-5 | TRBV29-1 | CSVFTGSSNQPQHF
TRBJ2-1 | TRBV7-9 | CASSSRGPEEQFF
TRBJ2-7 | TRBV11-2 | CASSLELAGAYEQYF
TRBJ2-1 | TRBV7-6 | CASSLLSLAVTSYNEQFF
TRBJ2-3 | TRBV24-1 | CATSDRQGSLTDTQYF
TRBJ1-4 | TRBV2 | CASSEGQREEKLFF
TRBJ2-2 | TRBV9 | CASSVDGRGTGELFF
TRBJ1-1 | TRBV28 | CASSLLSLTWNTEAFF